Shown below are 28 T cell receptor beta chains from a single sample sequenced in a study of T-cell reconstitution after alpha-beta-depleted transplantation in children. For TCRbeta, the library was prepared with unique molecular identifiers. MiXCR was run by TCRdb on the PCR reads, yielding one entry per CDR3 protein. This sample has 750,000 to 950,000 distinct CDR3 sequences, with 16% found just once. The sample consisted of PBMCs, mostly from graft donor cells, taken 360 days after TCRalphabeta/CD19-depleted stem cell transplant. These receptors originate from a male patient younger than 18 who had a stem cell transplant for acute lymphoblastic leukemia, so the T cells may come from the graft donor.

The rearrangement links TRBV20-1 to TRBJ2-1, with D tentatively TRBD2 (6 bases). With 6 bases removed from V and 5 bases from J, the gap between germline ends came to 20 bases. The CDR3 is 15 residues long. The V gene's germline CDR1 is DFQATT and CDR2 SNEGSKA (reference sequence). Here the CDR3 reads CSAPLAGRSDNEQFF. In DNA, the CDR3 is TGCAGTGCGCCGCTGGCGGGGAGAAGTGACAATGAGCAGTTCTTC.

This chain joins TRBV4-1 and TRBJ2-1, with a possible D match to TRBD1 (5 bases). Germline lookup yields CDR1 MGHRA and CDR2 YSYEKL. The CDR3 has 13 residues. V lost 1 base and J lost 8, with 9 bases in between. As DNA, the CDR3 is TGCGCCAGCAGCCAAGCCAGGGTCCATGAGCAGTTCTTC. Its translation is CASSQARVHEQFF.

The rearrangement joins TRBV7-9 to TRBJ2-3; 9 bases fit TRBD2. V lost 3 bases, J lost 3 bases, and 10 bases stayed unmatched. The CDR3 is 17 residues long. Looked up from germline, CDR1 is SEHNR and CDR2 is FQNEAQ (reference sequence). The CDR3 nucleotides are TGTGCCAGCAGCTTTCCTCCCGGGCTAGCGGGGACAGATACGCAGTATTTT. Its protein product is CASSFPPGLAGTDTQYF.

The V gene is TRBV20-1, the J gene TRBJ1-5, with 9 nucleotides matching TRBD1. Losses at the gene ends were 3 bases for V and 5 bases for J; bases not matched to a gene: 5. Looked up from germline, CDR1 is DFQATT and CDR2 is SNEGSKA (reference sequence). The CDR3 is 14 residues long. DNA of the CDR3: TGCAGTGCTAGCCTGACAGGGGGGCATCAGCCCCAGCATTTT. Translated: CSASLTGGHQPQHF.

V is TRBV25-1 and J is TRBJ2-7; D tentatively reads TRBD1 or TRBD2 (5 bases each). Trimming removed 10 bases at V and 5 bases at J, with 18 bases between. In germline, CDR1 is MGHDK, CDR2 SYGVNS. CDR3 length: 13 amino acids. The CDR3 bases are TGTGCCACCACCGGGTCCCGGGGCAACGAGCAGTACTTC. Protein sequence: CATTGSRGNEQYF.

This clonotype has just a few counts. The chain has TRBV7-9 and TRBJ2-7, with D hard to call. CDR3 length equals 13 residues. Germline CDR1 reads SEHNR; CDR2 reads FQNEAQ (reference sequence). Trimming pared 5 bases from V and 5 bases from J, leaving 13 bases between. CDR3 in amino acids: CASSALGSNEQYF. The CDR3 nucleotides read TGTGCCAGCAGCGCCCTCGGGTCCAACGAGCAGTACTTC.

This chain joins TRBV5-5 and TRBJ2-1; TRBD2 matches at 11 bases. The germline V gene encodes CDR1 SGHKS and CDR2 YYEKEE (reference sequence). Trimming removed 3 bases from V and 4 bases from J; junction bases left unmatched: 3. This CDR3 spans 15 amino acids. DNA of the CDR3: TGTGCCAGCAGCTCCTCTAGCGGGAGGTACAATGAGCAGTTCTTC. The encoded protein is CASSSSSGRYNEQFF.

This clonotype was observed a handful of times. The J gene is TRBJ2-4, the V gene TRBV20-1, with D possibly TRBD2 on 6 matching bases. V lost 6 bases and J lost 0, with 18 bases in between. Germline assignment: CDR1 DFQATT and CDR2 SNEGSKA (reference sequence). The CDR3 is made up of 16 amino acids. The CDR3 nucleotides are TGCAGTGCCCAGAGAGTAGCGGAGATAGCCAAAAACATTCAGTACTTC. Its translation is CSAQRVAEIAKNIQYF.

The chain has TRBV3-1 and TRBJ2-3; TRBD2 aligns across 9 bases. The trim removed 6 bases at V and 3 bases at J, leaving 7 bases unmatched. This CDR3 contains 15 residues. Germline loops: CDR1 LGHDT, CDR2 YNNKEL (reference sequence). CDR3 sequence (DNA): TGTGCCAGCAGTTTAGCGGGAGAACCAACAGATACGCAGTATTTT. This encodes CASSLAGEPTDTQYF.

CDR3: CASSIAGPGNTIYF. In DNA form, the CDR3 reads TGTGCCAGTAGTATAGCGGGACCTGGAAACACCATATATTTT. The chain couples TRBV19 to TRBJ1-3; weak D call: TRBD1 (5 bases). CDR3 length: 14 residues. Trimming stripped 1 base from V and 2 bases from J, with 6 bases between. Germline assignment: CDR1 LNHDA and CDR2 SQIVND (reference sequence). The whole variable domain, remainder taken from reference TRBV19 and TRBJ1-3, is DGGITQSPKYLFRKEGQNVTLSCEQNLNHDAMYWYRQDPGQGLRLIYYSQIVNDFQKGDIAEGYSVSREKKESFPLTVTSAQKNPTAFYLCASSIAGPGNTIYFGEGSWLTVV.

The chain combines TRBV12-3 or TRBV12-4 with TRBJ1-5, with D tentatively TRBD1 (5 bases). Trimming removed 3 bases from V and 4 bases from J, with 16 bases in between. The CDR3 is 16 residues long. This CDR3 is CASSLAGSGRNQPQHF. The DNA for the CDR3 is TGTGCCAGCAGTTTGGCAGGGTCCGGGAGGAATCAGCCCCAGCATTTT.

In this sample, this clonotype turned up a few times. The chain links TRBV29-1 to TRBJ2-5; 13 bases map to TRBD2. Germline CDR1 and CDR2: SQVTM and ANQGSEA. The CDR3 has 13 residues. Losses at the gene ends were 6 bases for V and 4 bases for J; bases not matched to a gene: 2. CDR3 bases: TGCAGCGTCGGGACTAGCGGGATAGAGACCCAGTACTTC. Amino acids: CSVGTSGIETQYF.

This clonotype was observed a few times. The chain employs TRBV4-1 and TRBJ2-1; D not resolved. V gave up 2 bases and J gave up 3 bases, with 8 bases separating them. The length of the CDR3 is 14 residues. CDR1 MGHRA and CDR2 YSYEKL come from the germline V gene. CDR3 sequence (DNA): TGCGCCAGCAGCCAACAAGCGAACTACAATGAGCAGTTCTTC. The encoded protein is CASSQQANYNEQFF.

This clonotype was detected many times. This chain connects TRBV5-1 to TRBJ2-2; no clear D gene. This CDR3 contains 14 residues. Germline lookup yields CDR1 SGHRS and CDR2 YFSETQ. V was trimmed by 4 bases and J by 5 bases, leaving 12 bases between them. The CDR3 spells CASSPAEVTGELFF. The CDR3 coding sequence is TGCGCCAGCAGCCCGGCAGAGGTGACCGGGGAGCTGTTTTTT. The whole variable domain, filled in from reference TRBV5-1 and TRBJ2-2, reads KAGVTQTPRYLIKTRGQQVTLSCSPISGHRSVSWYQQTPGQGLQFLFEYFSETQRNKGNFPGRFSGRQFSNSRSEMNVSTLELGDSALYLCASSPAEVTGELFFGEGSRLTVL.

The V gene is TRBV27, the J gene TRBJ2-6, with 7 positions matching TRBD1. J gave up 0 bases and V 6 bases, and 11 bases lay outside the gene matches. The CDR3 is 18 residues long. Looked up from germline, CDR1 is MNHEY and CDR2 is SMNVEV (reference sequence). The CDR3 DNA reads as TGTGCCAGCAGGCCCAACGGACAGGACCTCTCTGGGGCCAACGTCCTGACTTTC. Its translation: CASRPNGQDLSGANVLTF.

The chain is built from TRBV11-2 and TRBJ2-7, with no clear D. CDR1 is SGHAT and CDR2 is FQNNGV in the germline V gene. The CDR3 is 13 amino acids. V dropped 8 bases and J dropped 1 base, with 12 bases sitting between them. CDR3 residues: CASGFASSYEQYF. In DNA form, the CDR3 reads TGTGCCAGCGGATTCGCCAGTTCCTACGAGCAGTACTTC. The full variable domain, rest sourced from reference TRBV11-2 and TRBJ2-7, is EAGVAQSPRYKIIEKRQSVAFWCNPISGHATLYWYQQILGQGPKLLIQFQNNGVVDDSQLPKDRFSAERLKGVDSTLKIQPAKLEDSAVYLCASGFASSYEQYFGPGTRLTVT.

This clonotype was recorded at least ten times. The chain is built from TRBV9 and TRBJ2-1, with D unresolved. V was trimmed by 0 bases and J by 2 bases, leaving 9 bases between them. The CDR3 has 15 amino acids. Germline loops: CDR1 SGDLS, CDR2 YYNGEE. CDR3 sequence (DNA): TGTGCCAGCAGCGTAGGGCCTTCAACCTACAATGAGCAGTTCTTC. It encodes CASSVGPSTYNEQFF.

This clonotype was seen only a few times. This chain links TRBV7-3 with TRBJ2-1; D remains ambiguous. CDR1 and CDR2 (germline): SGHTA, FQGTGA. Deletions cut 1 base from V and 7 bases from J, with 8 bases between. The CDR3 length is 13 residues. CDR3 loop: CASSLRAQNEQFF. As DNA, the CDR3 is TGTGCCAGCAGCTTAAGGGCTCAGAATGAGCAGTTCTTC.

With regard to this clonotype: Relative to the germline gene, one junction end is altered; a read error may explain this. This chain links TRBV6-2 or TRBV6-3 with TRBJ1-5, with 7 bases lining up with TRBD1. CDR1 is MNHEY and CDR2 is SVGEGT in the germline V gene. This CDR3 region has 17 residues. The CDR3 sequence is CANSYFAGTEPNQPQHF. CDR3 in DNA: TGTGCCAACAGTTACTTCGCCGGGACAGAACCCAATCAGCCCCAGCATTTT.

In this sample, this clonotype turned up a few times. The chain recombines TRBV6-1 with TRBJ2-6; possibly TRBD1 for D (6 bases). The CDR3 runs 18 residues. Germline CDR1 and CDR2: MNHNS and SASEGT. Trimming cost V 8 bases and J 0 bases, with 20 bases left between them. The CDR3 here is CASSGPGHSSSGANVLTF. CDR3 nucleotides: TGTGCCAGCTCCGGGCCGGGACACTCCTCCTCTGGGGCCAACGTCCTGACTTTC.

The chain links TRBV5-1 to TRBJ2-5; D is possibly TRBD2 (5 bases). CDR1 SGHRS and CDR2 YFSETQ come from the germline V gene. The V end was cut by 2 bases, the J end by 8 bases, with 13 bases between. There are 13 residues in the CDR3. CDR3 DNA: TGCGCCAGCAGCTTAGGGAGAAGCGCCACCCAGTACTTC. Translating it yields CASSLGRSATQYF.

This clonotype has just a few counts. This sequence joins TRBV12-3 or TRBV12-4 and TRBJ2-1, with D perhaps TRBD2 (6 bases). CDR3 length: 16 residues. The V end was cut by 6 bases, the J end by 6 bases, with 21 bases between. CDR3 amino acids: CASSRRANVGANEQFF. The DNA for the CDR3 is TGTGCCAGCAGCCGGAGGGCTAATGTCGGGGCCAATGAGCAGTTCTTC.

The chain recombines TRBV5-1 with TRBJ1-1, with D possibly matching TRBD1 (6 bases). CDR1 and CDR2 (germline): SGHRS, YFSETQ. CDR3 length: 13 residues. V was trimmed by 4 bases and J by 10 bases, leaving 17 bases between them. The CDR3 region is CASSKVLKGGAFF. CDR3 coding DNA: TGCGCCAGCAGCAAAGTATTAAAGGGGGGAGCTTTCTTT.

In this sample, this clonotype turned up many times. The rearrangement links TRBV7-3 to TRBJ2-4; D is perhaps TRBD1 (5 bases). The CDR3 covers 15 residues. V lost 3 bases and J lost 2, with 11 bases in between. Germline CDR1 SGHTA, CDR2 FQGTGA. This CDR3 reads CASSFSGPPKNIQYF. The CDR3 bases are TGTGCCAGCAGCTTTTCAGGGCCCCCCAAAAACATTCAGTACTTC.

The chain uses TRBV4-1 and TRBJ2-1, with 13 bases fitting TRBD2. The CDR3 is made up of 16 amino acids. The V and J ends lost 1 base and 9 bases, in that order; junction bases with no gene match: 6. Germline V gives CDR1 MGHRA, CDR2 YSYEKL. This CDR3 reads CASSQGTSGSRGEQFF. In DNA, the CDR3 is TGCGCCAGCAGCCAAGGGACTAGCGGGAGTCGGGGTGAGCAGTTCTTC.

This clonotype has just a few counts. The rearrangement links TRBV20-1 to TRBJ2-5, with a possible D match to TRBD2 (6 bases). The length of the CDR3 is 12 residues. V lost 3 bases and J 4 bases, leaving 9 bases between the germline ends. The germline V gene has CDR1 DFQATT and CDR2 SNEGSKA (reference sequence). CDR3 bases: TGCAGTGCTAGTATTAGCGGAGAGACCCAGTACTTC. This sequence encodes CSASISGETQYF.

This sequence joins TRBV3-1 and TRBJ2-5, with TRBD2 matching 8 bases. Germline CDR1 reads LGHDT; CDR2 reads YNNKEL (reference sequence). J gave up 2 bases and V 0 bases, and 8 bases lay outside the gene matches. The length of the CDR3 is 17 residues. The CDR3 sequence: CASSQENRLATQETQYF. The CDR3 DNA reads as TGTGCCAGCAGCCAAGAAAACCGACTAGCGACTCAAGAGACCCAGTACTTC.

This clonotype was found many times. The chain joins TRBV7-9 to TRBJ2-1; 7 bases are shared with TRBD1. Germline CDR1 reads SEHNR; CDR2 reads FQNEAQ (reference sequence). V was pared by 7 bases and J by 4 bases, with 10 bases of the junction left unmatched. The CDR3 loop spans 15 amino acids. CDR3 sequence reads: CASNKMTGKYNEQFF. CDR3 coding DNA: TGTGCCAGCAACAAAATGACAGGGAAGTACAATGAGCAGTTCTTC.